These 22 T cell receptor beta chains share one sample of origin, sequenced in a study of shared clonotypes between healthy human individuals. Measured with immunoSEQ multiplex PCR; TCRdb has only the in-frame clones, and not every one. There are 2 million to 3 million clones in the sample; 93% occur only once, and 0.36% lies in the top ten. Specimen: naive CD4+ T cells from PBMCs. Described subset: CD45RA+ positively selected. Receptors were obtained from a man younger than 35 in good health. Some clones in this sample may be carry-over from other donors' samples.

This chain links TRBV7-7 with TRBJ2-1; the D gene is possibly TRBD2 (6 bases). Trimming cost V 5 bases and J 8 bases, with 16 bases left between them. Germline V gene sequence: CDR1 SSHAT, CDR2 FNYEAQ (reference sequence). The CDR3 extends over 14 amino acids. The CDR3 DNA reads TGTGCCAGCAGCCGCGGGAACGGGATCGATGAGCAGTTCTTC. This sequence encodes CASSRGNGIDEQFF. Complete variable domain (other parts from reference TRBV7-7 and TRBJ2-1): GAGVSQSPRYKVTKRGQDVTLRCDPISSHATLYWYQQALGQGPEFLTYFNYEAQPDKSGLPSDRFSAERPEGSISTLTIQRTEQRDSAMYRCASSRGNGIDEQFFGPGTRLTVL.

The V gene is TRBV18, the J gene TRBJ2-6, with 9 bases lining up with TRBD1. The J segment lost 2 bases and the V segment lost 7 bases, leaving 9 bases of the junction unmatched. Germline V gene lookup returns CDR1 KGHSH and CDR2 LQKENI. The CDR3 spans 17 residues. CDR3 bases: TGTGCCAGCTGCAGACAGGGGGTACGCGCTGGGGCCAACGTCCTGACTTTC. Translating gives CASCRQGVRAGANVLTF.

This chain uses TRBV27 with TRBJ2-7; D is perhaps TRBD1 (5 bases). Per the germline V gene, CDR1 is MNHEY and CDR2 is SMNVEV (reference sequence). The CDR3 is 15 amino acids. V lost 3 bases and J lost 1, with 13 bases in between. CDR3 nucleotide sequence: TGTGCCAGCAGTTTTAAACCGACAGCGTCCTACGAGCAGTACTTC. Translated: CASSFKPTASYEQYF.

The rearrangement uses TRBV9 and TRBJ2-4; perhaps TRBD2 as D (6 bases). CDR3 length: 15 residues. V lost 0 bases and J lost 1, with 8 bases in between. CDR1 is SGDLS, CDR2 YYNGEE, per germline. The CDR3 region is CASSVAGSAKNIQYF. In DNA, the CDR3 is TGTGCCAGCAGCGTAGCCGGGAGTGCCAAAAACATTCAGTACTTC. Combining the CDR3 with reference TRBV9 and TRBJ2-4 gives the whole variable domain DSGVTQTPKHLITATGQRVTLRCSPRSGDLSVYWYQQSLDQGLQFLIQYYNGEERAKGNILERFSAQQFPDLHSELNLSSLELGDSALYFCASSVAGSAKNIQYFGAGTRLSVL.

This clone has just a few counts. CDR3 protein: CAIRGQESNQPQHF. DNA of the CDR3: TGTGCCATCAGAGGACAGGAAAGCAATCAGCCCCAGCATTTT. The genes are TRBV10-3 and TRBJ1-5; 7 nucleotides align to TRBD1. The ends lost 6 bases at V and 1 base at J; junction bases unmatched: 3. Germline values: CDR1 ENHRY, CDR2 SYGVKD. The CDR3 has 14 residues.

The chain combines TRBV13 with TRBJ2-5; no firm D call. CDR3 length: 13 residues. V dropped 5 bases and J dropped 5 bases, with 12 bases sitting between them. CDR1 is PRHDT, CDR2 FYEKMQ, per germline (reference sequence). CDR3 in amino acids: CASSRRPPETQYF. The CDR3 DNA reads as TGTGCCAGCAGCCGCCGTCCCCCCGAGACCCAGTACTTC.

The chain links TRBV5-6 to TRBJ1-5; weak D call: TRBD1 (6 bases). The V gene lost 4 bases and the J gene lost 4 bases, with 12 bases spanning the gap. This CDR3 has 14 residues. The germline V gene has CDR1 SGHDT and CDR2 YYEEEE. The CDR3 loop reads CASSHGQPNQPQHF. The CDR3 region has the DNA TGTGCCAGCAGCCACGGACAGCCGAATCAGCCCCAGCATTTT. Full variable domain (rest looked up from reference TRBV5-6 and TRBJ1-5): DAGVTQSPTHLIKTRGQQVTLRCSPKSGHDTVSWYQQALGQGPQFIFQYYEEEERQRGNFPDRFSGHQFPNYSSELNVNALLLGDSALYLCASSHGQPNQPQHFGDGTRLSIL.

This CDR3 is CATSRDQTSGRVHNEQFF. The CDR3 region has the DNA TGTGCCACCAGCAGAGATCAGACTAGCGGGAGAGTCCACAATGAGCAGTTCTTC. The chain carries TRBV15 and TRBJ2-1, with 12 bases matching TRBD2. Germline values: CDR1 LNHNV, CDR2 YYDKDF (reference sequence). The length of the CDR3 is 18 residues. V was clipped by 0 bases and J by 5 bases; unmatched bases: 8.

The chain combines TRBV7-8 with TRBJ1-5; 7 nucleotides align to TRBD1. The trim removed 3 bases at V and 3 bases at J, leaving 5 bases unmatched. The CDR3 length is 15 residues. Per germline, CDR1 SGHVS and CDR2 FQNEAQ. The CDR3 loop is CASSFRTGTNQPQHF. CDR3 nucleotides: TGTGCCAGCAGCTTCCGGACAGGTACCAATCAGCCCCAGCATTTT.

In its sample, this clone was seen once. The chain is built from TRBV25-1 and TRBJ2-5; D tentatively reads TRBD1 or TRBD2 (5 bases each). Trimming removed 4 bases from V and 6 bases from J, with 18 bases in between. Germline CDR1 reads MGHDK; CDR2 reads SYGVNS. The CDR3 has 15 residues. The CDR3 loop is CASSGPAREIKTQYF. CDR3 bases: TGTGCCAGCAGTGGGCCGGCCAGGGAGATAAAGACCCAGTACTTC.

The CDR3 is CASTKSRDRAPQHF. The CDR3 DNA follows: TGTGCCAGTACCAAATCCAGGGACCGGGCGCCCCAGCATTTT. The V gene is TRBV19, the J gene TRBJ1-5; possible D gene TRBD1, 5 bases. The length of the CDR3 is 14 residues. Germline CDR1 and CDR2: LNHDA and SQIVND (reference sequence). V lost 7 bases, J lost 9 bases, and 19 bases lay in between.

Regarding this clone: The same CDR3 arises from other DNA sequences in this sample as well. The V gene is TRBV28, the J gene TRBJ2-7, with D unresolved. The V end was cut by 3 bases, the J end by 2 bases, with 5 bases between. From germline, CDR1 is MDHEN and CDR2 SYDVKM. The CDR3 has 12 amino acids. The CDR3 DNA reads TGTGCCAGCAGTTTTGGGACCTACGAGCAGTACTTC. Protein: CASSFGTYEQYF.

As DNA, the CDR3 is TGCGCCAGCAGCAAAAACCGGGACAGGGGGCTTAGCAGCAATCAGCCCCAGCATTTT. Its translation is CASSKNRDRGLSSNQPQHF. The rearrangement joins TRBV5-1 to TRBJ1-5, with 12 bases identical to TRBD1. The trim removed 4 bases at V and 1 base at J, leaving 12 bases unmatched. Germline V lookup: CDR1 SGHRS, CDR2 YFSETQ. This CDR3 has 19 amino acids. The full variable domain, in which reference TRBV5-1 and TRBJ1-5 provide the parts outside the CDR3, is KAGVTQTPRYLIKTRGQQVTLSCSPISGHRSVSWYQQTPGQGLQFLFEYFSETQRNKGNFPGRFSGRQFSNSRSEMNVSTLELGDSALYLCASSKNRDRGLSSNQPQHFGDGTRLSIL.

A remark on this clone: Other DNA sequences in this sample translate to the same CDR3. V usage is TRBV7-2 and J usage is TRBJ2-7; 10 bases match TRBD2. V lost 5 bases, J lost 0 bases, and 4 bases stayed unmatched. CDR1 SGHTA and CDR2 FQGNSA come from the germline V gene. The CDR3 covers 15 residues. The CDR3 protein is CASSLRTSGSYEQYF. In nucleotides, the CDR3 is TGTGCCAGCAGCCTCAGGACTAGCGGCTCCTACGAGCAGTACTTC.

The rearrangement uses TRBV7-2 and TRBJ2-3; D remains ambiguous. The V end was cut by 5 bases, the J end by 4 bases, with 16 bases between. The CDR3 is 15 amino acids. Germline V lookup: CDR1 SGHTA, CDR2 FQGNSA. The CDR3 here is CASSPRTPAADTQYF. Written as DNA, the CDR3 is TGTGCCAGCAGCCCGAGGACCCCCGCGGCAGATACGCAGTATTTT.

The CDR3 DNA sequence: TGTGCCAGCAGATCTCTAGGGCGGTATGGCTACACCTTC. Its translation: CASRSLGRYGYTF. V is TRBV6-5 and J is TRBJ1-2; unclear D gene. The CDR3 runs 13 residues. From germline, CDR1 is MNHEY and CDR2 SVGAGI. V shed 6 bases and J shed 5 bases, with 13 bases lying between them.

The genes are TRBV4-1 and TRBJ1-2; a weak D match, TRBD1 (5 bases). The CDR3 covers 14 residues. Germline V CDR1 and CDR2: MGHRA, YSYEKL. The ends were cut back, 4 bases at V and 4 bases at J, with 13 bases in the middle. The CDR3 is CASSPPAGTYGYTF. In nucleotides, the CDR3 is TGCGCCAGCAGCCCCCCGGCAGGGACCTATGGCTACACCTTC.

This rearrangement joins TRBV20-1 to TRBJ2-5; D might be TRBD1 (6 bases). Germline V lookup: CDR1 DFQATT, CDR2 SNEGSKA (reference sequence). This CDR3 contains 11 residues. V lost 1 base, J lost 9 bases, and 9 bases lay in between. The CDR3 DNA sequence: TGCAGTGCTAGAGGGGGGCCCGCCCAGTACTTC. Amino acids: CSARGGPAQYF.

The V gene is TRBV7-9, the J gene TRBJ2-7; D is ambiguous. Trimming pared 5 bases from V and 6 bases from J, leaving 8 bases between. Germline CDR1 is SEHNR and CDR2 is FQNEAQ (reference sequence). CDR3 length: 11 residues. The CDR3 sequence is CASSQFIEQYF. CDR3 in DNA: TGTGCCAGCAGCCAATTTATCGAGCAGTACTTC.

The chain carries TRBV11-2 and TRBJ2-4, with 7 bases that match TRBD2. The CDR3 covers 15 residues. J was trimmed by 8 bases and V by 5 bases; bases with no gene match: 12. From germline, CDR1 is SGHAT and CDR2 FQNNGV. Here the CDR3 reads CASSATGGTSDIQYF. The CDR3 nucleotides read TGTGCCAGCAGCGCCACCGGGGGGACGTCGGACATTCAGTACTTC.

The gene calls are TRBV5-1 and TRBJ1-4; 7 nucleotides match TRBD1. Trimming took 4 bases from V and 6 from J; bases not matched to a gene: 6. Germline CDR1 SGHRS, CDR2 YFSETQ. The CDR3 is made up of 14 amino acids. This CDR3 is CASSRQGGDEKLFF. The CDR3 DNA is TGCGCCAGCAGCCGACAGGGTGGGGATGAAAAACTGTTTTTT.

V gene TRBV6-5 combines with J gene TRBJ1-2; 8 bases map to TRBD1. V shed 5 bases and J 4 bases; nucleotides not matched to a gene: 3. Germline V CDR1 and CDR2: MNHEY, SVGAGI. This CDR3 is built from 13 residues. CDR3 in amino acids: CASSVGQAYGYTF. The CDR3 DNA reads as TGTGCCAGCAGTGTGGGACAGGCCTATGGCTACACCTTC.